This TCR beta chain appears in the sequencing data of a study of T cells after yellow fever vaccination (dated by TCRdb to 2018 to 2020). Background on the whole study: The SMART-Seq v4 Ultra Low Input RNA kit was used to prepare libraries from fractions with low cell numbers. Two healthy male donors, one aged 18 to 29 and one aged 30 to 40 years, made up the cohort. Blood samples were taken at several timepoints before and after primary and secondary immunization, and bulk PBMC replicates and cell subsets were isolated. To track T-cell clones before and after primary and booster YFV17D yellow fever vaccination, bulk TCR alpha and beta repertoires were sequenced longitudinally.

CDR1 and CDR2, per the germline V gene, are ENHRY and SYGVKD. The CDR3 runs 13 residues from the cysteine to the phenylalanine. CDR3 DNA only is kept here, 39 bases in frame from base 1. V is cut by 6 bases and J by 2 bases, and the space between the germline ends is 11 bases. Notes on this clonotype: The antigen it recognizes is unknown. Per-base qualities were not stored, and no clone one base away is much larger.

The sample's treatment or condition label is to be understood as: live attenuated yellow fever vaccine strain. At each blood-draw timepoint, two biological replicates of bulk PBMCs were collected. PBMCs were isolated from peripheral blood using a standard Ficoll-Paque protocol. TriZol was used to extract RNA from bulk PBMCs, CD4 and CD8 fractions, and dextramer-positive and dextramer-negative fractions. Instrument on record: Illumina NovaSeq 6000. TCR cDNA was synthesized by 5'RACE template switching, through which a universal primer site and unique molecular identifiers were introduced. Priming for cDNA synthesis came from both the TCR alpha and TCR beta constant segments. Libraries were amplified in two PCR steps, with sample barcodes and sequencing adapters added in the second step. Sequencing of libraries was done on Illumina HiSeq 2500 (2x100 bp) or NovaSeq (2x150 bp). As for the original processing: MIGEC handled demultiplexing of reads and collapsing into UMI consensus sequences, while MiXCR performed V(D)J alignment. Vaccine-responding clonotypes were identified with edgeR using replicate PBMC samples, with FDR below 0.01 and a log2 fold change above 5 up to day 15 being required. Each bulk clonotype received a CD4 or CD8 identity based on whether the sequenced CD4 or CD8 repertoire contained that clonotype at higher abundance. Through fastp at Q25 and MiXCR, TCRdb rebuilt clones from the public reads, retaining in-frame beta chains. Merged by CDR3 protein, the rows form single entries marked with the most common genes and DNA. The V and J calls here are based on TCRdb, not the publication. The table for this sample lists a few hundred thousand distinct CDR3 sequences; under 20% of them were counted only once. The ten top clones hold roughly 19% of the sample.

Here is what the overall study found, with its caveats: After the booster, most of the clones that had expanded following primary vaccination were detected again (about 95% of CD4 and more than 85% of CD8), which suggests that memory was broadly maintained. A small share of clonotypes was detected in both CD4 and CD8 compartments, with the overlap likely arising from convergent recombination. Compared with the primary T-cell response, the secondary T-cell response was weaker but faster, peaking on day 5 rather than day 15. Because abundant contaminating clonotypes from the bulk population could be contained in FACS-sorted repertoires, computational filtering was required. Because the study included only two donors, the extent to which the findings can be generalized is limited.

The chain is assembled from TRBV10-3 and TRBJ2-7; TRBD1 is a possible D gene, resting on 6 matching bases. This sequence was found in a man aged 18-30 years who received the YFV17D yellow fever vaccine. The sequencing used PBMCs, collected before the yellow fever booster vaccination. The DNA sequence follows: TGTGCCATCAGGGGGACACCTACCTACGAGCAGTACTTC. It translates to CAIRGTPTYEQYF.